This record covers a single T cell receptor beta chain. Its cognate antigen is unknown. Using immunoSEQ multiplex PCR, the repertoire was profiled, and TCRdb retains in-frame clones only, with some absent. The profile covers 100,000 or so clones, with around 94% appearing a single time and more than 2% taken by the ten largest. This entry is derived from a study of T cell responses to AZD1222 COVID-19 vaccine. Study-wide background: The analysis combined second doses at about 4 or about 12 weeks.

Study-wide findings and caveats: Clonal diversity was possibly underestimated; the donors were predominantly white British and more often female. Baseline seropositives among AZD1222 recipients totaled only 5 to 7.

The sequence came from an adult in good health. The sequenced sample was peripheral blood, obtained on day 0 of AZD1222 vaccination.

CDR3 sequence (DNA): TGTGCCAGCAGCATAGGGTTAACCTACGAGCAGTACTTC. This translates into CASSIGLTYEQYF. V is TRBV5-8 and J is TRBJ2-7, with D uncertain. Looked up from germline, CDR1 is SGHTS and CDR2 is YDEGEE. V lost 4 bases, J lost 2 bases, and 10 bases lay in between. CDR3 length equals 13 residues.